This T cell receptor (beta chain) is from a study of OX40 agonist ivuxolimab in advanced cancers. Regarding the study in general: The costimulatory receptor OX40 (CD134) was targeted by ivuxolimab, a fully human IgG2 agonistic monoclonal antibody. Intravenous ivuxolimab was administered to patients every 2 weeks at six dose levels: 0.01, 0.1, 0.3, 1.5, 3 and 10 mg/kg. Of the roughly 50 dose-escalation patients, hepatocellular carcinoma was present in 19, melanoma in approximately 15, renal cell carcinoma in 9 and head and neck cancer in 9. In the dose-escalation cohort, roughly 80% of patients were male, and the mean age was around 60 years, with a range of roughly 20 to 85. Prior anti-PD-1, anti-PD-L1 or anti-CTLA-4 therapy was permitted, and approximately 42% of dose-escalation patients had received checkpoint inhibitors. Three dose-escalation patients achieved partial responses, one with hepatocellular carcinoma and two with cutaneous melanoma. The purpose of peripheral TCRbeta sequencing was to test whether ivuxolimab changed TCR sequence diversity and led to clonal T-cell expansion. The paper describes the monotherapy dose-escalation part (N = 52 patients) of the phase I trial of ivuxolimab. Results and caveats for the whole study, not just this receptor: Low levels of normalized T-cell clonal expansion were also seen in some patients who did not respond. At doses of 0.1 to 3.0 mg/kg, clonal expansion of both CD4+ and CD8+ T cells in blood was seen between baseline and week 6. The antigen specificity of the clonally expanded peripheral T cells was not determined. After ivuxolimab, CD8+ T cells had more expanded clones than CD4+ T cells on average. In the 0.1-3.0 mg/kg groups, partial responders were among the patients with the lowest normalized peripheral clonal expansion, particularly in CD8+ T cells.

For sequencing of the TCRbeta CDR3 region, genomic DNA was extracted from the sorted cells. TCRbeta CDR3 regions were sequenced using the immunoSEQ Assay. TCRdb holds this immuneACCESS table with in-frame rearrangements only. Some clones are missing; in checked studies, unresolved V genes explain under half, and the rest has no known cause. This sample lists 77,000 or so clones; about 93% were detected once. The ten biggest clones cover 0.32% of the sample. On this clone itself: There is no known antigen for this receptor. No base-level quality is on record; no much larger clone is a single base apart.

The trial excluded patients who had a history of autoimmune disease or who were on systemic immunosuppression. Peripheral blood for TCR sequencing was collected from all dose cohorts at baseline, on cycle 4 day 1, and on cycle 7 day 1. The samples were taken from a phase I, first-in-human, multicenter, open-label dose-escalation trial of ivuxolimab. Adults with locally advanced or metastatic melanoma, renal cell carcinoma, hepatocellular carcinoma or head and neck squamous cell carcinoma were enrolled in the trial. Before TCR sequencing, CD4+ T cells and CD8+ T cells were sorted from peripheral blood as separate populations. The clonotype was recovered from an adult with an advanced solid tumor such as melanoma, head and neck, liver or kidney cancer. The sample here was CD4+ or CD8+ T cells sorted from blood, taken in a trial of the OX40 agonist ivuxolimab.

The encoded CDR3 is CASSLGSLAGEEQYF. The nucleotides read TGCGCCAGCAGCCTGGGCTCACTAGCGGGAGAGGAGCAGTACTTC. The receptor chain draws on TRBV5-1 and TRBJ2-7; 11 central nucleotides agree with TRBD2. V is trimmed back by 4 bases and J by 7 bases, and the junction contains 10 bases that no gene match accounts for. Including the terminal cysteine and phenylalanine, the CDR3 comprises 15 residues. Only the CDR3 region is kept as DNA, spanning 45 bases read in frame from base 1. Looking up the germline V gene yields CDR1 SGHRS and CDR2 YFSETQ.